This T cell receptor (beta chain) was captured by sequencing in a study of Graves' ophthalmopathy and Graves' hyperthyroidism (dated by TCRdb to the late 2010s). Broadly, across the study: Peripheral blood samples were taken at the time of initial diagnosis, before any treatment was given. An independent validation cohort was composed of some 18 hyperthyroidism patients and about 16 patients who later progressed from hyperthyroidism to ophthalmopathy. A discovery set of 90 to 100 patients (around 45 ophthalmopathy, just over 55 stable hyperthyroidism) was enrolled to explore V-J signatures distinguishing ophthalmopathy from hyperthyroidism. Once sampling was done, hyperthyroidism patients were given methimazole at a starting dose of 30 mg daily, while ophthalmopathy patients were given high-dose intravenous methylprednisolone. In total, 135 blood samples were TCR-sequenced: around 42 ophthalmopathy, about 75 hyperthyroidism and approximately 17 hyperthyroidism-to-ophthalmopathy patients. To tell Graves' ophthalmopathy apart from Graves' hyperthyroidism, and to predict which patients would progress to ophthalmopathy, the study relied on TCR beta repertoire signatures. For training and testing, the 100 or so patients in the discovery cohort were randomly divided in a 7:3 ratio. In a handful of hyperthyroidism patients, the T-cell repertoires found in thyroid tissue were compared with those found in blood.

For repertoire sequencing, the TCR beta CDR3 regions were amplified from RNA transcripts. HTBI primers and the Qiagen OneStep RT-PCR kit were used in a first-round RT-PCR, which was followed by a second-round multiplex PCR, size selection and purification. Libraries were sequenced on an Illumina HiSeq2000 using paired-end 100 bp reads. Per the authors' processing: Reads were processed with SOAPnuke, discarding reads with adapters, uncalled bases, mean Phred below 15, or no exact constant-primer or identifier match. COPE v1.2.5 was used to merge the high-quality paired reads. Unique nucleotide sequences were defined as clonotypes and aligned to IMGT TRB V, D and J references using MiTCR v1.1. The analysis was limited to V-J combinations with a frequency above 0.0001, which together covered 99.2% of the repertoires. A TCR clonal expansion and chaos score per V-J combination was defined as the ratio of F50 clonal expansion to chaos observed in the TCRdist matrix. Welch's t-statistics and random forest were used to reduce features to over ten V-J combinations, which were fed into a naive Bayes classifier. The Morisita-Horn index was used to measure how similar the thyroid and blood repertoires were. TCRdb itself trimmed the public reads at Q25 with fastp, ran MiXCR and retained productive beta chains. Each CDR3 protein gets just one entry, which takes the most common genes and DNA from the rows behind it. The V and J calls come from TCRdb's annotation, not from the publication. The sample table lists 400,000 or so distinct CDR3 sequences, roughly 14% of them with a count of one. Jointly, the top ten make up roughly 7% of the sample.

Overall study outcomes, separate from this receptor: The 13-signature model separated ophthalmopathy from stable hyperthyroidism with 87.88% sensitivity and approximately 83% specificity in cross-validation, and 80%/75% in the test set. In validation, the model predicted ophthalmopathy progression with 70.59% sensitivity and around 72% specificity; 12 predicted patients were CT-confirmed with GO in a median of 6.5 months. No statistical method was used to predetermine the sample size, and group allocation was not hidden from the investigators. Most of the expanded thyroid clonotypes with a frequency above 0.001 were also detected in blood, and it was suggested that the thyroid immune response may be reflected by blood repertoires.

In its sample, this clonotype was seen many times. The specificity of this receptor is unknown. No qualities accompany the bases; no much larger clone lies one base away. V was cut back by 4 bases and J by 3 bases, leaving a gap of 17 bases between them. CDR1 and CDR2 were assigned from the germline V gene as SGHRS and YFSETQ. The CDR3 covers 15 residues, taking in both the cysteine and the phenylalanine. The retained sequence is limited to the CDR3, 45 bases, with the frame set at the first base. Hyperthyroidism was considered stable if no progression to ophthalmopathy occurred within 18 months of follow-up. The hyperthyroidism patients were 18 to 65 years old and newly diagnosed, with a disease duration of less than 2 months. Patients with other autoimmune diseases, uncontrolled infections, pregnancy or lactation were excluded. Clinical symptoms, serum thyroxine, TRAb, thyroid ultrasound and orbital computed tomography formed the basis of the diagnosis. Ficoll-Paque density gradient centrifugation was used to isolate PBMCs from 8 to 10 ml of fresh peripheral blood. Trizol reagent was used to extract the total RNA, and its quality was then checked on an Agilent 2100 Bioanalyzer.

The receptor chain draws on TRBV5-1 and TRBJ2-7, with the D gene possibly TRBD1 or TRBD2, each one fitting 5 bases. What was sequenced was peripheral blood. The receptor comes from a young woman with stable Graves' hyperthyroidism. Donor details come from another sample of the same person, matched by shared clones. In nucleotides, the sequence is TGCGCCAGCAGCCGTACCGGGACGGCGTACTACGAGCAGTACTTC. Protein translation: CASSRTGTAYYEQYF.